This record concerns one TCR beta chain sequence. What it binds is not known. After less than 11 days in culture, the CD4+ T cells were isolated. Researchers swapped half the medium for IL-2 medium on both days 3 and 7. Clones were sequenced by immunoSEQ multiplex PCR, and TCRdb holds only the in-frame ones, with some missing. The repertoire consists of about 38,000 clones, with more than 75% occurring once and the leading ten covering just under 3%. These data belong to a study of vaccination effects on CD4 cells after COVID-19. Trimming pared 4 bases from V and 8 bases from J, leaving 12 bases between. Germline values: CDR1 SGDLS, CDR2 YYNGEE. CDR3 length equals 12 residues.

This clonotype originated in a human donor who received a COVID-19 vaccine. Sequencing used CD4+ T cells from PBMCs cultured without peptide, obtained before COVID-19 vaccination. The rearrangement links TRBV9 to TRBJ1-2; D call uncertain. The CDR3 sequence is CASSPDKRGYTF. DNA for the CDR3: TGTGCCAGCAGCCCAGACAAGAGGGGCTACACCTTC.